This T cell receptor beta chain was sequenced during a study of post-analysis software for immune sequencing data. The wider study: The disease courses covered relapsing-remitting, secondary progressive and progressive-relapsing multiple sclerosis. Study-wide results and caveats: Compared against controls, patients with multiple sclerosis displayed significantly lower normalized Chao1 diversity. F measure showed strong co-clustering of same-batch samples. Roughly five TRBV segments were more frequent in patients than controls; TRBV5-6, TRBV5-1 and TRBV20-1 belonged to this group.

With regard to this clonotype: Its specificity is unknown.

Each TCR beta cDNA library carried unique molecular identifiers. Between about 0.9 and 11 million T cells gave rise to some 490,000 cDNA molecules. Each CDR3 protein is one row after TCRdb ran MiXCR on the PCR reads. The sample has roughly 400,000 distinct CDR3 sequences, less than 40% seen once. This CDR3 contains 14 residues. Trimming left V 0 bases short and J 4 bases short, with 8 bases between. Looked up from germline, CDR1 is LNHNV and CDR2 is YYDKDF (reference sequence). What was sequenced was blood. This receptor was obtained from a girl aged 2-10 years with multiple sclerosis. V and J are TRBV15 and TRBJ2-3, with D uncertain. DNA for the CDR3: TGTGCCACCAGCAGAGATCGGACGGCAGATACGCAGTATTTT. Translating gives CATSRDRTADTQYF.